The 18 T cell receptor beta chains below come from one sample, sequenced in a study of OX40 agonist ivuxolimab in advanced cancers. Clones were read by immunoSEQ multiplex PCR, and TCRdb kept only the in-frame ones, dropping some. The sample includes 65,000 to 85,000 clones, around 88% of them seen just once. The sample consisted of CD4+ or CD8+ T cells sorted from blood, taken in a trial of the OX40 agonist ivuxolimab. The receptors originated from an adult with an advanced solid tumor such as melanoma, head and neck, liver or kidney cancer.

This clone occurred once. V usage is TRBV6-6 and J usage is TRBJ2-1; D is uncertain. The germline CDR1 and CDR2 sequences are MNHNY and SVGAGI (reference sequence). The CDR3 has 13 amino acids. Between the trimmed V and J ends, which lost 6 bases and 4 bases, there was a span of 10 bases. The CDR3 is CASSETFYNEQFF. DNA of the CDR3: TGTGCCAGCAGCGAAACTTTTTACAATGAGCAGTTCTTC.

This clone has more than one count but fewer than ten. The rearrangement links TRBV7-9 to TRBJ2-3; D uncertain. The CDR3 is made up of 15 amino acids. V was trimmed by 1 base and J by 6 bases, leaving 14 bases between them. Germline loops: CDR1 SEHNR, CDR2 FQNEAQ (reference sequence). In DNA, the CDR3 is TGTGCCAGCAGCTTAGGCCCCAAGGACGCGGATACGCAGTATTTT. This codes for CASSLGPKDADTQYF.

This chain uses TRBV11-2 with TRBJ1-1; D uncertain. The CDR3 totals 17 residues. Germline CDR1 is SGHAT and CDR2 is FQNNGV. V shed 5 bases and J shed 1 base, with 20 bases lying between them. The CDR3 nucleotides read TGTGCCAGCAGCCCAGTGGTCCGGGTTTTTCGGAACACTGAAGCTTTCTTT. This codes for CASSPVVRVFRNTEAFF.

The chain links TRBV7-6 to TRBJ1-1; 8 bases match TRBD1. Losses at the gene ends were 5 bases for V and 4 bases for J; bases not matched to a gene: 12. CDR1 is SGHVS, CDR2 FNYEAQ, per germline. This CDR3 has 16 amino acids. The CDR3 DNA is TGTGCCAGCAGCGTTAATACAGGGGGTCAAGGCACTGAAGCTTTCTTT. This sequence encodes CASSVNTGGQGTEAFF.

The J gene is TRBJ2-7, the V gene TRBV5-1, with D uncertain. The V end was cut by 1 base, the J end by 4 bases, with 15 bases between. CDR1 SGHRS and CDR2 YFSETQ come from the germline V gene. This CDR3 spans 15 amino acids. CDR3 nucleotides: TGCGCCAGCAGCTTGCTGGACCCGACCTTTTACGAGCAGTACTTC. Protein product: CASSLLDPTFYEQYF.

The rearrangement joins TRBV6-6 to TRBJ2-3; possibly TRBD2 for D (5 bases). CDR1 MNHNY and CDR2 SVGAGI come from the germline V gene (reference sequence). This CDR3 has 14 residues. V was cut by 6 bases and J by 4 bases, with 14 bases left in between. For the CDR3, the DNA is TGTGCCAGCAGACATACTAGTAGGCCAGATACGCAGTATTTT. Translated, it gives CASRHTSRPDTQYF.

V usage is TRBV11-3 and J usage is TRBJ1-1, with a possible D match to TRBD1 (5 bases). CDR1 SGHNT and CDR2 YENEEA come from the germline V gene. The CDR3 is 14 residues long. V was pared by 0 bases and J by 12 bases, with 17 bases between. CDR3 nucleotides: TGTGCCAGCAGCTTAGAAGGTTCGGACACGAAGACTTTCTTT. Translation: CASSLEGSDTKTFF. Combining the CDR3 with reference TRBV11-3 and TRBJ1-1 gives the whole variable domain EAGVVQSPRYKIIEKKQPVAFWCNPISGHNTLYWYLQNLGQGPELLIRYENEEAVDDSQLPKDRFSAERLKGVDSTLKIQPAELGDSAVYLCASSLEGSDTKTFFGQGTRLTVV.

This clone was counted a single time. The rearrangement joins TRBV20-1 to TRBJ2-3; D might be TRBD2 (5 bases). V lost 7 bases and J lost 6, with 8 bases in between. The CDR3 consists of 10 residues. Germline CDR1 reads DFQATT; CDR2 reads SNEGSKA (reference sequence). CDR3 loop: CSGGPDTQYF. Here the CDR3 DNA reads TGCAGTGGAGGGCCCGATACGCAGTATTTT.

J is TRBJ2-3 and V is TRBV29-1; the D gene is possibly TRBD1 (5 bases). The length of the CDR3 is 15 residues. The germline CDR1 and CDR2 sequences are SQVTM and ANQGSEA. The ends were cut back, 2 bases at V and 1 base at J, with 13 bases in the middle. Here the CDR3 DNA reads TGCAGCGTTGAAAGGGGAAGCACAGGCACAGATACGCAGTATTTT. Protein product: CSVERGSTGTDTQYF.

The chain links TRBV7-9 to TRBJ2-1, with 8 bases lining up with TRBD1. This CDR3 region has 16 residues. Germline trimming cut 1 base from V and 5 bases from J; bases unmatched to any gene: 7. Germline V CDR1 and CDR2: SEHNR, FQNEAQ (reference sequence). Here the CDR3 reads CASSLVGQVGHNEQFF. Written as DNA, the CDR3 is TGTGCCAGCAGCTTAGTGGGACAGGTAGGCCACAATGAGCAGTTCTTC.

The rearrangement links TRBV6-1 to TRBJ1-2; D is unclear. Deletions cut 6 bases from V and 3 bases from J, with 8 bases between. CDR3 length: 12 amino acids. Germline CDR1 reads MNHNS; CDR2 reads SASEGT. The CDR3 region has the DNA TGTGCCAGCAGGGCAGCAGACTATGGCTACACCTTC. This codes for CASRAADYGYTF.

This rearrangement joins TRBV5-6 to TRBJ2-3, with TRBD2 matching over 11 bases. The germline CDR1 and CDR2 sequences are SGHDT and YYEEEE. J lost 8 bases, V lost 4 bases, and 12 bases had no gene match. The CDR3 has 16 residues. CDR3 in DNA: TGTGCCAGCAGCCCAAGACTAGCGGGGATCCTTGGTACGCAGTATTTT. As protein: CASSPRLAGILGTQYF.

The V and J genes are TRBV11-2 and TRBJ1-2; 7 bases agree with TRBD1. Trimming at V came to 5 bases and at J to 8 bases, leaving 8 bases not matched to a gene. This CDR3 contains 13 residues. Germline V gives CDR1 SGHAT, CDR2 FQNNGV. In DNA form, the CDR3 reads TGTGCCAGCAGCCCCGGGACAGTTGGAGGCTACACCTTC. Its protein product is CASSPGTVGGYTF.

This chain joins TRBV18 and TRBJ2-7, with 8 bases aligning to TRBD1. CDR1 and CDR2 from the germline V gene are KGHSH and LQKENI. The CDR3 sequence is 14 residues long. Trimming took 4 bases from V and 3 from J; bases not matched to a gene: 5. CDR3 sequence (DNA): TGTGCCAGCTCACAGGAAACAGGGGGCTACGAGCAGTACTTC. The encoded protein is CASSQETGGYEQYF.

The CDR3 region has the DNA TGTGCCAGCAGCTTGGAAACACAGGGGTGGGCCGGGGAGCTGTTTTTT. Translation gives CASSLETQGWAGELFF. This chain connects TRBV5-4 to TRBJ2-2, with 7 bases identical to TRBD1. Germline CDR1 SGHNT, CDR2 YYREEE (reference sequence). The CDR3 consists of 16 residues. V was clipped by 0 bases and J by 6 bases; unmatched bases: 8.

DNA for the CDR3: TGCGCCAGCAGCCTTGGGGGGGACGGAGGATACAATGAGCAGTTCTTC. This gives the protein CASSLGGDGGYNEQFF. V usage is TRBV5-1 and J usage is TRBJ2-1, with TRBD2 matching 7 bases. The germline gives CDR1 SGHRS, CDR2 YFSETQ. The V segment lost 4 bases and the J segment 4 bases; nucleotides outside the gene matches: 11. This CDR3 comprises 16 residues.

The chain combines TRBV10-3 with TRBJ2-3, with TRBD2 identical over 13 bases. The CDR3 is 16 residues long. CDR1 and CDR2 (germline): ENHRY, SYGVKD. V lost 2 bases to trimming and J lost 7 bases; unmatched junction nucleotides: 6. DNA of the CDR3: TGTGCCATCAGTGAGCCCGGACTAGCGGGGGCAAATACGCAGTATTTT. It translates to CAISEPGLAGANTQYF.

The chain is built from TRBV7-6 and TRBJ1-1; D call uncertain. The V gene's germline CDR1 is SGHVS and CDR2 FNYEAQ. V gave up 8 bases and J gave up 11 bases, with 12 bases separating them. The CDR3 consists of 10 residues. CDR3 in amino acids: CASGYPRAFF. The CDR3, as DNA: TGTGCCAGCGGGTACCCGAGGGCTTTCTTT.